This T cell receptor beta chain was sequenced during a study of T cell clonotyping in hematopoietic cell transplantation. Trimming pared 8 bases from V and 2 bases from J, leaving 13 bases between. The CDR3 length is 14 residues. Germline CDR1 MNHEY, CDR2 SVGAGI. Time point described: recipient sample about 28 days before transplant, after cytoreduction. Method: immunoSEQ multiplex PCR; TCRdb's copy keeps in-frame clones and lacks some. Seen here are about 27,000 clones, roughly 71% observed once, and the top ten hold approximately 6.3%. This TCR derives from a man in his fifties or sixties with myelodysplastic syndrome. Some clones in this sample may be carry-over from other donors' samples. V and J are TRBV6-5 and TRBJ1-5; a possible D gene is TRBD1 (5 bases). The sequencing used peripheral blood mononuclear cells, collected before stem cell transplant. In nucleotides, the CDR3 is TGTGCCAGCGGGGGGGGATCGGGCAATCAGCCCCAGCATTTT. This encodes CASGGGSGNQPQHF.